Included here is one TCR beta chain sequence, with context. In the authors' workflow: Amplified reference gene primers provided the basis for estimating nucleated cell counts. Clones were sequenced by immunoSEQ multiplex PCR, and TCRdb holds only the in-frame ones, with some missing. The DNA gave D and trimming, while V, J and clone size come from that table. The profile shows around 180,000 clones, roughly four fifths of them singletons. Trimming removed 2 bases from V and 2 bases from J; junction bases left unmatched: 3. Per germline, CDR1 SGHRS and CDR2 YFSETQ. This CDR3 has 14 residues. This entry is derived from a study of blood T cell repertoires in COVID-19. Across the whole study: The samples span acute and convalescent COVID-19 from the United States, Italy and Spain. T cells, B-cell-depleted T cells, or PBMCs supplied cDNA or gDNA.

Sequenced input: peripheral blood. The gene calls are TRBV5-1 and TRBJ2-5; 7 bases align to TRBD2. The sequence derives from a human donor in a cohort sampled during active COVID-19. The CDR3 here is CASSFGGGQETQYF. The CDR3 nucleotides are TGCGCCAGCAGCTTTGGCGGGGGACAAGAGACCCAGTACTTC.